The clone carrying this T cell receptor (beta chain) was counted a few times. The data are from a study of blood T cell repertoires in COVID-19. The overall study: Acute and convalescent COVID-19 specimens originated in the United States, Italy and Spain. Nucleic acid was either cDNA or gDNA, and it came from T cells, B-cell-depleted T cells, or PBMCs.

The CDR3 is 19 residues long. With V trimmed by 6 bases and J by 2 bases, 11 bases remained unmatched. Germline loops: CDR1 MNHNS, CDR2 SASEGT. In the authors' workflow: For nucleated cells, counts were estimated from reference gene primer amplification. The repertoire was sequenced with immunoSEQ multiplex PCR; TCRdb's copy has only in-frame clones and lacks some. V and J calls plus clone size are reproduced from that table; the DNA served to infer D and trimming. The sample shows roughly 77,000 clones, approximately 90% of them seen only once. This chain uses TRBV6-1 with TRBJ2-2; 14 bases line up with TRBD2. This receptor was identified in an elderly woman with active COVID-19. The sequenced material came from peripheral blood. CDR3 bases: TGTGCCAGCAGCGAAACCGGACTAGCGGGAGGCCATAACACCGGGGAGCTGTTTTTT. It encodes CASSETGLAGGHNTGELFF.